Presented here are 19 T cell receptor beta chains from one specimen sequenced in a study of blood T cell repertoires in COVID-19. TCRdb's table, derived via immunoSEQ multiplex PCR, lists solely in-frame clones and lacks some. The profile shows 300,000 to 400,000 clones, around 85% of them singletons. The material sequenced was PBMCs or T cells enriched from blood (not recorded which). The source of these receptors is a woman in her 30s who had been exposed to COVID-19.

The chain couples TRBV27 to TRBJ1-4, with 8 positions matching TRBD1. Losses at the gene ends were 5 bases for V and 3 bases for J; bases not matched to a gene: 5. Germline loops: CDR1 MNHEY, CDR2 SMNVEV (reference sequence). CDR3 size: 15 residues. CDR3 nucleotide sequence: TGTGCCAGCAGTCTGGACAGGGTCTCTAATGAAAAACTGTTTTTT. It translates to CASSLDRVSNEKLFF.

The CDR3: CASSLGPRRNTEAFF. The CDR3 nucleotides read TGTGCCAGCAGCTTAGGGCCTCGGAGGAACACTGAAGCTTTCTTT. The chain has TRBV11-2 and TRBJ1-1; D uncertain. V lost 1 base, J lost 1 base, and 10 bases lay in between. This CDR3 comprises 15 residues. Germline values: CDR1 SGHAT, CDR2 FQNNGV.

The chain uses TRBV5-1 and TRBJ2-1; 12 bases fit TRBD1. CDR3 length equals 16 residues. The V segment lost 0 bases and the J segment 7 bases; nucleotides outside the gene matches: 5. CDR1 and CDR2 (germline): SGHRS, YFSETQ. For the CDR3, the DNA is TGCGCCAGCAGCTTGGCCGGGACAGGGGGCATAAATGAGCAGTTCTTC. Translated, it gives CASSLAGTGGINEQFF.

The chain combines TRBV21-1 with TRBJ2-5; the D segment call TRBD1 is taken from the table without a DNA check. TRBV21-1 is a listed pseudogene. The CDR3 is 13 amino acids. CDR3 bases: TGTGCCGACAGAACCGAGACGTGCGGGACCCAGTACTTC. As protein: CADRTETCGTQYF.

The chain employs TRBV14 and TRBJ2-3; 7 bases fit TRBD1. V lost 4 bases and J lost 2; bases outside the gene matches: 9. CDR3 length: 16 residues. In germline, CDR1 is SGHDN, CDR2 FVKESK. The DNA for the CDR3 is TGTGCCAGCAGCCTGGGACAGCGCCCTTACACAGATACGCAGTATTTT. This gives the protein CASSLGQRPYTDTQYF. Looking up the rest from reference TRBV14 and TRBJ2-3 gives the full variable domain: EAGVTQFPSHSVIEKGQTVTLRCDPISGHDNLYWYRRVMGKEIKFLLHFVKESKQDESGMPNNRFLAERTGGTYSTLKVQPAELEDSGVYFCASSLGQRPYTDTQYFGPGTRLTVL.

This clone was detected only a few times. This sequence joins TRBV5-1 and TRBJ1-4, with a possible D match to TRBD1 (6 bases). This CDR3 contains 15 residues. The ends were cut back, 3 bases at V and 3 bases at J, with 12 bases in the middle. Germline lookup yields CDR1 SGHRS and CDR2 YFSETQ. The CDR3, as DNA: TGCGCCAGCAGCTACACGGACAGCCCTAATGAAAAACTGTTTTTT. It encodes CASSYTDSPNEKLFF.

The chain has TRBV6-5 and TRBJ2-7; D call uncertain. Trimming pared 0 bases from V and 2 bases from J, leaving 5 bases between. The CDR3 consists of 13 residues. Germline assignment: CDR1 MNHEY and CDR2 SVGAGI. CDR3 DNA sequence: TGTGCCAGCAGTTACTCGTCCGCCTACGAGCAGTACTTC. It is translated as CASSYSSAYEQYF.

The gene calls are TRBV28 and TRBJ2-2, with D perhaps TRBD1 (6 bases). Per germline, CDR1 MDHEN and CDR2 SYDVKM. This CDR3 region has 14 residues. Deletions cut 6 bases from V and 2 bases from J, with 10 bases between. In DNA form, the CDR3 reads TGTGCCAGCAGGGACAGCCAAAACACCGGGGAGCTGTTTTTT. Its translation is CASRDSQNTGELFF.

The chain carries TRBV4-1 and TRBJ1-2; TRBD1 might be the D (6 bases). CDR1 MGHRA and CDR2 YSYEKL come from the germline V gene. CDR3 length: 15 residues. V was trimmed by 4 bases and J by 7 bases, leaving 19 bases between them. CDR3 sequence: CASSPFDRTFIGYTF. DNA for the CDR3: TGCGCCAGCAGCCCCTTTGACAGGACCTTCATTGGCTACACCTTC.

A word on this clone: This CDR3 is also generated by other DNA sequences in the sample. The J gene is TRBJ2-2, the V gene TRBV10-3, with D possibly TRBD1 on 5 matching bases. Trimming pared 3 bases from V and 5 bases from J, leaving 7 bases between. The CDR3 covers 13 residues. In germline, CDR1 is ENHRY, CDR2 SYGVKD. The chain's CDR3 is CAISDRDTGELFF. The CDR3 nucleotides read TGTGCCATCAGTGACAGGGATACCGGGGAGCTGTTTTTT.

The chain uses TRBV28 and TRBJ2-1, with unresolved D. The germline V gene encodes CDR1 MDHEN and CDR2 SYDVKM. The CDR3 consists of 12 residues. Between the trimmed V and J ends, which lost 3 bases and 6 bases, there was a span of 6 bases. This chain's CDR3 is CASSFLRNEQFF. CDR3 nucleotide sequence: TGTGCCAGCAGTTTTCTTCGCAATGAGCAGTTCTTC.

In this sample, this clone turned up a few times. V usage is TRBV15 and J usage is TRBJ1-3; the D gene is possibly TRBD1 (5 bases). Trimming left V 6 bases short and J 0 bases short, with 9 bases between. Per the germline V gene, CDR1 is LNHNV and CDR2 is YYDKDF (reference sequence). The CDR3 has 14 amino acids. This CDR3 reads CATRDIGSGNTIYF. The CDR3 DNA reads TGTGCCACCAGGGACATAGGCTCTGGAAACACCATATATTTT.

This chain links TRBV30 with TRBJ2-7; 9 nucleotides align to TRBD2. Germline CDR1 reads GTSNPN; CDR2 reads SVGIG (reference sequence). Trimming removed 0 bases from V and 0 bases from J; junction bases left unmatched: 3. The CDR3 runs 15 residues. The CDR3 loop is CAWSVPSGISYEQYF. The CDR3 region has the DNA TGTGCCTGGAGTGTACCTAGCGGGATCTCCTACGAGCAGTACTTC. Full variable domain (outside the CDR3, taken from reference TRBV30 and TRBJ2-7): SQTIHQWPATLVQPVGSPLSLECTVEGTSNPNLYWYRQAAGRGLQLLFYSVGIGQISSEVPQNLSASRPQDRQFILSSKKLLLSDSGFYLCAWSVPSGISYEQYFGPGTRLTVT.

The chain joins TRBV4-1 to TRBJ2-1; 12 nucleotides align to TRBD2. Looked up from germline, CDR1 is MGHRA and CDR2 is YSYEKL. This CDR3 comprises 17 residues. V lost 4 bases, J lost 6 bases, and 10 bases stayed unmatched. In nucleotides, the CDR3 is TGCGCCAGCAGCCGCTTCGCCCTAGCGGGGGGGCCCAATGAGCAGTTCTTC. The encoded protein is CASSRFALAGGPNEQFF.

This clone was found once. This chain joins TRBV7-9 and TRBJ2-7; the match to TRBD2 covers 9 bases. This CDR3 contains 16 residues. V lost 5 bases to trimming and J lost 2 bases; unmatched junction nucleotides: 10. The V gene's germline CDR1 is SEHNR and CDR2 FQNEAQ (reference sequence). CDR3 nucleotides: TGTGCCAGCAGCCTACCGACTAGCGGCCTTCCCTACGAGCAGTACTTC. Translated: CASSLPTSGLPYEQYF.

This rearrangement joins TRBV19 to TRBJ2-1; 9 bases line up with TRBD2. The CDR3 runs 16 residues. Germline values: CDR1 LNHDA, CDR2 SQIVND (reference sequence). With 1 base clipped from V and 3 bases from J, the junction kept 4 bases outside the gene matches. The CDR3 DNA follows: TGTGCCAGTAGTATAGTGCGGGGGGGCTTCTACAATGAGCAGTTCTTC. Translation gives CASSIVRGGFYNEQFF.

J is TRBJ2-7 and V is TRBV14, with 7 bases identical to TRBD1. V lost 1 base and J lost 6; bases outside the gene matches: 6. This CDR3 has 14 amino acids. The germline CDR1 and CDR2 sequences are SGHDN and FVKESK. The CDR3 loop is CASSQGYRGREQYF. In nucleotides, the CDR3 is TGTGCCAGCAGCCAAGGGTACAGGGGTCGCGAGCAGTACTTC.

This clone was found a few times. The DNA for the CDR3 is TGTGCCAGCAGCTCGACCACTACAGGGAAGGAGGCTTTCTTT. Protein: CASSSTTTGKEAFF. The rearrangement links TRBV5-4 to TRBJ1-1; D is possibly TRBD1 (6 bases). The CDR3 covers 14 residues. Trimming removed 3 bases at V and 11 bases at J, with 20 bases between. The germline CDR1 and CDR2 sequences are SGHNT and YYREEE (reference sequence).

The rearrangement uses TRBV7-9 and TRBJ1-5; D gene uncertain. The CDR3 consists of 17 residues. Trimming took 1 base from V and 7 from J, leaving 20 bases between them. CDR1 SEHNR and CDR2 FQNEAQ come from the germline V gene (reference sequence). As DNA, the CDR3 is TGTGCCAGCAGCTTAGTATTGGGAGCCGGGGAGGGCCAGCCCCAGCATTTT. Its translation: CASSLVLGAGEGQPQHF.